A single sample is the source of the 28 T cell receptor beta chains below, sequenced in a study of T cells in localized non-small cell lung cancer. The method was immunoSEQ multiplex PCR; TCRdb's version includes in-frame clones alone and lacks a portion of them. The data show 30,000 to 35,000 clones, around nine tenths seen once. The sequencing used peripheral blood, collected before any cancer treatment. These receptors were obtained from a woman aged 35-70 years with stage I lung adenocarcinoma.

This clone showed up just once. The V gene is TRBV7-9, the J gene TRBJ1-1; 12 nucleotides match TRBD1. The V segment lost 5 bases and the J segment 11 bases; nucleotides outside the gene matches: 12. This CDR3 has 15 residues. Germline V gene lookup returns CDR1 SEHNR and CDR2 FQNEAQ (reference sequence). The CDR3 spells CASSPSRDRGQDAFF. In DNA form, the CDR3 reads TGTGCCAGCAGCCCTTCCCGGGACAGGGGGCAAGACGCTTTCTTT.

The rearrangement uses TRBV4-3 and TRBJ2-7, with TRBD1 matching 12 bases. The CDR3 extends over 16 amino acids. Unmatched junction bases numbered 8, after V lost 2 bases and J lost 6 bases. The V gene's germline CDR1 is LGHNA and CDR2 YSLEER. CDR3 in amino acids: CASSQTPGQGAREQYF. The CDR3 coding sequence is TGCGCCAGCAGCCAAACCCCGGGACAGGGGGCGCGCGAGCAGTACTTC.

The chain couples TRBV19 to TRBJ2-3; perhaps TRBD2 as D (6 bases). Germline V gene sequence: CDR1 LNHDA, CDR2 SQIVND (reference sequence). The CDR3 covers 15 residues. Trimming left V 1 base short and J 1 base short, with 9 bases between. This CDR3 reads CASSIGAGRTDTQYF. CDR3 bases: TGTGCCAGTAGTATAGGTGCGGGGCGCACAGATACGCAGTATTTT. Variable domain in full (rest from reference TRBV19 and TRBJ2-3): DGGITQSPKYLFRKEGQNVTLSCEQNLNHDAMYWYRQDPGQGLRLIYYSQIVNDFQKGDIAEGYSVSREKKESFPLTVTSAQKNPTAFYLCASSIGAGRTDTQYFGPGTRLTVL.

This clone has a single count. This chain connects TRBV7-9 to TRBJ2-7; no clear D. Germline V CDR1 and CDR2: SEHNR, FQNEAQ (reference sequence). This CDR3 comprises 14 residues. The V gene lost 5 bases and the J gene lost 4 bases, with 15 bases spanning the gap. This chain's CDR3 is CASSPLVGGYEQYF. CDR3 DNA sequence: TGTGCCAGCAGCCCTCTAGTCGGTGGGTACGAGCAGTACTTC.

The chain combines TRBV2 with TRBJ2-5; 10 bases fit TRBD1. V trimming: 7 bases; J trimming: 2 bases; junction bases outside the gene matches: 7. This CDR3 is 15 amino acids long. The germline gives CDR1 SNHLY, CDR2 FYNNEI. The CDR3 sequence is CASNPGQGVQETQYF. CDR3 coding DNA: TGTGCCAGCAACCCAGGACAGGGGGTTCAAGAGACCCAGTACTTC.

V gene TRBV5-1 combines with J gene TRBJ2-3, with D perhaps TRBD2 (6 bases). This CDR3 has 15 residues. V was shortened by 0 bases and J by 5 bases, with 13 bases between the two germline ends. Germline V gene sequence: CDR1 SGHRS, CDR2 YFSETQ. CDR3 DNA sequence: TGCGCCAGCAGCTTGGGGAGGGGTCGAGGAGATACGCAGTATTTT. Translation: CASSLGRGRGDTQYF.

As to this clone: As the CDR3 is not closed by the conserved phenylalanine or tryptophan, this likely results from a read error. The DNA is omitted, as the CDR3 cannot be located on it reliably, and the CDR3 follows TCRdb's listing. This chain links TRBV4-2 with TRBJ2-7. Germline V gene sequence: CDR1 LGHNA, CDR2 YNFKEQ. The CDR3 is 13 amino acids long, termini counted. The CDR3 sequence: CASSQDSHSPPST.

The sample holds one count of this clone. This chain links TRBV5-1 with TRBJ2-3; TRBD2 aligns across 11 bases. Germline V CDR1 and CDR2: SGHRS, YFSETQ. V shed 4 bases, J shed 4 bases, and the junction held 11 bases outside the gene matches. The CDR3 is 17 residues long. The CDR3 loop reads CASSRGGLAGGADTQYF. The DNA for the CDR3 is TGCGCCAGCAGCCGGGGTGGCCTAGCGGGGGGCGCAGATACGCAGTATTTT.

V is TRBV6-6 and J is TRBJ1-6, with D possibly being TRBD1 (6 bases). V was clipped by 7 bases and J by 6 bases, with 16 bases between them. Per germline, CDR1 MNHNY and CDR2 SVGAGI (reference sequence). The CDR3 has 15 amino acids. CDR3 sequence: CASTPPGTTNSPLHF. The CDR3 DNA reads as TGTGCCAGCACCCCCCCCGGGACAACTAATTCACCCCTCCACTTT.

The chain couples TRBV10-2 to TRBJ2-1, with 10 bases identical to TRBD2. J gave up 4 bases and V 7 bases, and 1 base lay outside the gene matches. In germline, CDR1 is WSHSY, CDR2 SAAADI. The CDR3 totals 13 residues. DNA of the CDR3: TGCGCCAGCACTAGCGGGGGATACAATGAGCAGTTCTTC. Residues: CASTSGGYNEQFF.

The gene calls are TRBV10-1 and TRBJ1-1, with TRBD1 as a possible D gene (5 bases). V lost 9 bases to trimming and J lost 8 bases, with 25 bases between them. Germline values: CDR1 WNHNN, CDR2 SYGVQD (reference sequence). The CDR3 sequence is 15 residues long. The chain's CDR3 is CARRCSQGLGSEAFF. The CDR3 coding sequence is TGCGCCAGGAGATGCTCGCAGGGCCTTGGCTCGGAAGCTTTCTTT.

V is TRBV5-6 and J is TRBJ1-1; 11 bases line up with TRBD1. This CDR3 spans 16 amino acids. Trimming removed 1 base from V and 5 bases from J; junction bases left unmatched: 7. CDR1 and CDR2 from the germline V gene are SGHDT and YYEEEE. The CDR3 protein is CASSLRTGGRKTEAFF. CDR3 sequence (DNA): TGTGCCAGCAGCTTGCGGACAGGGGGCCGGAAAACTGAAGCTTTCTTT. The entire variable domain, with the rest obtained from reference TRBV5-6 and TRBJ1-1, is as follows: DAGVTQSPTHLIKTRGQQVTLRCSPKSGHDTVSWYQQALGQGPQFIFQYYEEEERQRGNFPDRFSGHQFPNYSSELNVNALLLGDSALYLCASSLRTGGRKTEAFFGQGTRLTVV.

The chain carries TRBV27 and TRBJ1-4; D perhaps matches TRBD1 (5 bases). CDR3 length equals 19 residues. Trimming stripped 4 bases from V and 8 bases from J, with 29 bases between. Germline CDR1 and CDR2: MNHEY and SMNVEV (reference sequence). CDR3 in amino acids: CASSSLGGSVGNLREKLFF. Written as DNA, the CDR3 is TGTGCCAGCAGTTCGTTGGGGGGTTCAGTTGGGAATTTGCGCGAAAAACTGTTTTTT. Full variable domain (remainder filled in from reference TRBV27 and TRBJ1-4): EAQVTQNPRYLITVTGKKLTVTCSQNMNHEYMSWYRQDPGLGLRQIYYSMNVEVTDKGDVPEGYKVSRKEKRNFPLILESPSPNQTSLYFCASSSLGGSVGNLREKLFFGSGTQLSVL.

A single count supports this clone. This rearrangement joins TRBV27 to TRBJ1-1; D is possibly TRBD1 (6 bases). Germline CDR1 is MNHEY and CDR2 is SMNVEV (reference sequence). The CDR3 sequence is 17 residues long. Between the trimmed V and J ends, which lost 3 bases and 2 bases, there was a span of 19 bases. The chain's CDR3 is CASSFPGRRGVNTEAFF. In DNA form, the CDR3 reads TGTGCCAGCAGTTTCCCTGGACGGAGGGGGGTTAACACTGAAGCTTTCTTT.

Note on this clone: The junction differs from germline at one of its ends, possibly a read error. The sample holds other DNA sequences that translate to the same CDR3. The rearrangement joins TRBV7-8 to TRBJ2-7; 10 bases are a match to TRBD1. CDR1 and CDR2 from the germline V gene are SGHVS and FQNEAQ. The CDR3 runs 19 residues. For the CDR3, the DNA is TGCGCCAGCAGCTTAGCACCGGGACAGGGGAGACTCTTTACCTACGAGCAGTACTTC. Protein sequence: CASSLAPGQGRLFTYEQYF.

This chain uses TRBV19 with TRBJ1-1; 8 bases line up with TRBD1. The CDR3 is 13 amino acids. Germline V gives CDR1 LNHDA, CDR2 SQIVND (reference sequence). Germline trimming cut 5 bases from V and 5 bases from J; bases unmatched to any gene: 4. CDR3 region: CASSFTGGTEAFF. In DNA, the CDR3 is TGTGCCAGTAGTTTCACAGGGGGGACTGAAGCTTTCTTT.

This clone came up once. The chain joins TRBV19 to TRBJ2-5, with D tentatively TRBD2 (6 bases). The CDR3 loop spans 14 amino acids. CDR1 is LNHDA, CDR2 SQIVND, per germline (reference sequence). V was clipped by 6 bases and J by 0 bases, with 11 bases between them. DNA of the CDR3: TGTGCCAGTAGACCTCGGGGGAACCAAGAGACCCAGTACTTC. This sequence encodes CASRPRGNQETQYF.

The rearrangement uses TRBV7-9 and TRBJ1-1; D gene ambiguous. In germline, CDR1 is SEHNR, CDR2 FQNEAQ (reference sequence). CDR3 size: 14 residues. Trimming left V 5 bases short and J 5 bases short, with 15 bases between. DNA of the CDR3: TGTGCCAGCAGCCCCCCCAAGAGCCGGACTGAAGCTTTCTTT. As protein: CASSPPKSRTEAFF.

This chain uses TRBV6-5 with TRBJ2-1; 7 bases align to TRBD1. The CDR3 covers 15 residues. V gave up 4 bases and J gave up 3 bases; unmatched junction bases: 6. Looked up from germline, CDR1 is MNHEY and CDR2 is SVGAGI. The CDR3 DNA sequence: TGTGCCAGCAGTTCCCGGGACAGAGTCTACAATGAGCAGTTCTTC. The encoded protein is CASSSRDRVYNEQFF.

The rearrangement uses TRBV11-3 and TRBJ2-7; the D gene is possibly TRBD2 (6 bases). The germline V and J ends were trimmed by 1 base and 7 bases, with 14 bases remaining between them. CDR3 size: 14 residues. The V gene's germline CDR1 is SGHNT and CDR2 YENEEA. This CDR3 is CASSLGPGGGEQYF. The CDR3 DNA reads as TGTGCCAGCAGCTTAGGCCCCGGGGGAGGAGAGCAGTACTTC.

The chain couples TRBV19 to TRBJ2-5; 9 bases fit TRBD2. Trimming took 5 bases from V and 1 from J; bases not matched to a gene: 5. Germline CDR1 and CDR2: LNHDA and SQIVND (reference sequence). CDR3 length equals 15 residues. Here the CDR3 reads CASSWAGGPQETQYF. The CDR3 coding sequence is TGTGCCAGTAGTTGGGCGGGGGGGCCCCAAGAGACCCAGTACTTC.

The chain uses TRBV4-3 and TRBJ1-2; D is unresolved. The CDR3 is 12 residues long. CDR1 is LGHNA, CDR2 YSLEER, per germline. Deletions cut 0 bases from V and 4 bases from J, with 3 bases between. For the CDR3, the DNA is TGCGCCAGCAGCCAAGAAGGCTATGGCTACACCTTC. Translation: CASSQEGYGYTF.

The CDR3 sequence is CASSPGTGGKATNEKLFF. CDR3 nucleotide sequence: TGCGCCAGCAGCCCCGGGACAGGGGGCAAGGCAACTAATGAAAAACTGTTTTTT. The chain carries TRBV5-1 and TRBJ1-4, with TRBD1 matching 12 bases. The CDR3 is 18 residues long. Per the germline V gene, CDR1 is SGHRS and CDR2 is YFSETQ. V was pared by 4 bases and J by 0 bases, with 7 bases of the junction left unmatched.

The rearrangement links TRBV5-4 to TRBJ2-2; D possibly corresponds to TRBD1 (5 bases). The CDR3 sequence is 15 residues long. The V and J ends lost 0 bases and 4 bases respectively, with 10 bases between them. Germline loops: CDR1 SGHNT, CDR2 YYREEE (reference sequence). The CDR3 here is CASSLGQTFTGELFF. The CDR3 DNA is TGTGCCAGCAGCTTGGGACAGACATTCACCGGGGAGCTGTTTTTT. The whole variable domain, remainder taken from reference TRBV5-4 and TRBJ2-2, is ETGVTQSPTHLIKTRGQQVTLRCSSQSGHNTVSWYQQALGQGPQFIFQYYREEENGRGNFPPRFSGLQFPNYSSELNVNALELDDSALYLCASSLGQTFTGELFFGEGSRLTVL.

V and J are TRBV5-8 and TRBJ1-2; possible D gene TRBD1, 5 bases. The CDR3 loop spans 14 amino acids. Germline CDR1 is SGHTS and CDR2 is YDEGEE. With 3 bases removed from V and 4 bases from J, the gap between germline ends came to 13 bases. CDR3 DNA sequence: TGTGCCAGCAGCTGGCAGGGAGGAGGCTATGGCTACACCTTC. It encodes CASSWQGGGYGYTF.

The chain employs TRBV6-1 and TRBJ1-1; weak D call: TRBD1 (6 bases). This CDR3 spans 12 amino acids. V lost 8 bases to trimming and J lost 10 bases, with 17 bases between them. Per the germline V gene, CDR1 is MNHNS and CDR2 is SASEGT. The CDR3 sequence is CASLRGGRGAFF. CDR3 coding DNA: TGTGCCAGCCTAAGGGGGGGCAGGGGAGCTTTCTTT.

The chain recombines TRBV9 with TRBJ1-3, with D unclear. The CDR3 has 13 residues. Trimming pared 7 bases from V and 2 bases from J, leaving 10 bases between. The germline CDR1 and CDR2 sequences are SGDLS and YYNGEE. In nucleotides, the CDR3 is TGTGCCAGCTCGGAGGTTGCTGGAAACACCATATATTTT. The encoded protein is CASSEVAGNTIYF.

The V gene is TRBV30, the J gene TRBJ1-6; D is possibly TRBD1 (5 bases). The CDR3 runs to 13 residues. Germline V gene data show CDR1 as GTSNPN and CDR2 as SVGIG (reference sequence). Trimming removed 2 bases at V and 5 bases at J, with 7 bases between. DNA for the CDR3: TGTGCCTGGAGTCCGGGACATAATTCACCCCTCCACTTT. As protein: CAWSPGHNSPLHF.